What follows are 9 T cell receptor beta chains derived from one specimen sequenced in a study of beta chain features in type 1 diabetes. Every bit of the isolated RNA underwent reverse transcription, so sequencing read expressed TCRB transcripts. Some clones are missing from TCRdb's copy, which holds only in-frame ones; the method was immunoSEQ multiplex PCR. The data contain some 44,000 clones, around 52% of them singletons. The specimen was Tregs from blood. All receptors come from a woman under 30 in good health.

The V gene is TRBV18, the J gene TRBJ2-7, with D possibly matching TRBD2 (7 bases). V was pared by 1 base and J by 4 bases, with 17 bases between. The germline V gene encodes CDR1 KGHSH and CDR2 LQKENI. The CDR3 is 16 amino acids. The CDR3 DNA is TGTGCCAGCTCACCACGAGGCCGGGGGAGGGGGTACGAGCAGTACTTC. Translating gives CASSPRGRGRGYEQYF.

The chain links TRBV5-1 to TRBJ1-5; 10 nucleotides line up with TRBD1. Germline V lookup: CDR1 SGHRS, CDR2 YFSETQ. Trimming cost V 3 bases and J 5 bases; bases outside gene matches: 5. The CDR3 totals 15 residues. CDR3 nucleotides: TGCGCCAGCAGCTCGGGACAGGGGTTCGATCAGCCCCAGCATTTT. Its protein product is CASSSGQGFDQPQHF.

The chain carries TRBV2 and TRBJ2-1; the match to TRBD2 covers 8 bases. Germline V lookup: CDR1 SNHLY, CDR2 FYNNEI. This CDR3 is 15 amino acids long. Germline trimming cut 8 bases from V and 3 bases from J; bases unmatched to any gene: 9. Here the CDR3 DNA reads TGTGCCAGCGGAAAGGAGGCGGGGGGCTACAATGAGCAGTTCTTC. Translated: CASGKEAGGYNEQFF.

This clone was counted between two and nine times. This chain connects TRBV28 to TRBJ2-6; 8 nucleotides agree with TRBD2. V dropped 6 bases and J dropped 4; count of bases not matched to a gene: 14. Germline CDR1 reads MDHEN; CDR2 reads SYDVKM. The CDR3 covers 18 residues. The CDR3 here is CASRAAGVLTTGANVLTF. The CDR3 DNA follows: TGTGCCAGCAGAGCAGCGGGGGTACTTACTACGGGGGCCAACGTCCTGACTTTC.

The V call is TRBV7-8, the J call TRBJ1-1; D is unclear. This CDR3 is 13 amino acids long. In germline, CDR1 is SGHVS, CDR2 FQNEAQ. V lost 1 base and J 3 bases, leaving 6 bases between the germline ends. The CDR3 is CASSLVPDTEAFF. CDR3 nucleotides: TGTGCCAGCAGCTTAGTCCCTGACACTGAAGCTTTCTTT.

This clone was observed a handful of times. The chain recombines TRBV7-9 with TRBJ2-7; weak D call: TRBD2 (6 bases). CDR1 SEHNR and CDR2 FQNEAQ come from the germline V gene (reference sequence). The CDR3 has 13 amino acids. Trimming left V 3 bases short and J 4 bases short, with 10 bases between. This chain's CDR3 is CASSFGGYYEQYF. Here the CDR3 DNA reads TGTGCCAGCAGCTTCGGAGGGTATTACGAGCAGTACTTC.

The sample holds a few counts of this clone. The V and J genes are TRBV19 and TRBJ2-3, with 9 bases fitting TRBD1. Trimming removed 5 bases from V and 4 bases from J; junction bases left unmatched: 13. Germline V gives CDR1 LNHDA, CDR2 SQIVND (reference sequence). The CDR3 runs to 17 residues. Here the CDR3 DNA reads TGTGCCAGTAGTCGCTTTACCGGGACAGGGATCGCAGATACGCAGTATTTT. It is translated as CASSRFTGTGIADTQYF.

The CDR3 nucleotides are TGTGCCAGCAGCTCCCCGTCACCTCAGGTGATGCAGTATTTT. This translates into CASSSPSPQVMQYF. The rearrangement uses TRBV7-2 and TRBJ2-3; D is unresolved. V lost 4 bases, J lost 11 bases, and 19 bases lay in between. The CDR3 loop spans 14 amino acids. Germline CDR1 is SGHTA and CDR2 is FQGNSA.

The chain employs TRBV19 and TRBJ1-5, with 8 bases matching TRBD1. This CDR3 is 12 amino acids long. The V and J ends lost 9 bases and 7 bases, in that order; junction bases with no gene match: 5. CDR1 and CDR2 from the germline V gene are LNHDA and SQIVND (reference sequence). DNA of the CDR3: TGTGCCAGCAGGGGGCAACGCCAGCCCCAGCATTTT. Protein: CASRGQRQPQHF.